Described below is a single T cell receptor (beta chain) sequence and its context. Its antigen remains undetermined. No per-base quality is available; no much larger clone lies one base away. This specimen belongs to a study of blood T cell repertoires in COVID-19 (dated by TCRdb to about 2020). With respect to the entire study: Samples from collaborators originated in the United States, Italy and Spain and spanned both the acute and convalescent phases of COVID-19. The material from the prospective study consisted of cDNA or gDNA derived from T cells, B-cell-depleted T cells, or PBMCs. The dataset comprised deeply sampled blood TCRbeta repertoires from subjects exposed to, actively infected with, or recovered from COVID-19. The repertoires were made available in a free public database intended to serve as a resource for research on the immune response to SARS-CoV-2. Samples were obtained from the ongoing ImmuneRACE study (first 160 participants) and from over a thousand subjects provided by 6 global collaborators. Nearly every sample came with metadata listing a de-identified subject ID, COVID-19 status, age in years and sex. Where HLA class I and class II types were available, the types were taken from metadata supplied by the sample provider, not from assay-based typing.

TCRbeta CDR3 regions were amplified from genomic DNA using the immunoSEQ Assay, a bias-controlled multiplex PCR. In the source study's methods: The number of nucleated cells in each sample was estimated from the amplification of reference gene primers within the assay. Sequence reads were collapsed and filtered to measure the absolute abundance of every unique TCRbeta CDR3 rearrangement. For each sample, productive Simpson clonality was calculated as the square root of Simpson's diversity index across productive rearrangements. What TCRdb holds here is the immuneACCESS table cut down to in-frame rearrangements. Part of the clones is not present; checked against another copy, under half of the missing clones reflect an unresolved V gene, and the others are unexplained. That table furnishes V, J and clone size, whereas the DNA furnished D and trimming. A total of about 240,000 clones appear in this sample, approximately 86% of them only once. 2.5% to 3% of the sample rests with the top ten.

Overall study results and their limits: The amount of clinical and demographic metadata varied by source and participant and was provided uncurated.

Enrolling through a virtual design, the prospective study's participants ranged in age from about 18 to 89 years and lived across some 22 United States geographic areas. To assign participants to cohorts, the prospective study relied on clinical history that participants themselves reported in a screening survey and a study questionnaire. Mobile phlebotomists in the prospective study collected whole blood, serum and a nasopharyngeal or oropharyngeal swab from every participant. Over a roughly 2-month period, participants in the prospective study had the option of providing additional blood draws and questionnaires. Blood samples from the prospective study were shipped frozen or at room temperature prior to DNA extraction. The germline V gene (reference sequence) gives CDR1 as SEHNR and CDR2 as FQNEAQ. The CDR3 runs 12 residues from the cysteine to the phenylalanine. Only the CDR3 DNA is retained, 36 bases long and in frame from the first base. V sheds 5 bases and J sheds 9 bases, leaving 14 bases between their ends.

The TCR sequence derives from a young woman with acute COVID-19. The chain couples TRBV7-9 to TRBJ2-7; the D gene is possibly TRBD2, with 5 bases matching. Material for sequencing was PBMCs or T cells enriched from blood (not recorded which). The DNA is TGTGCCAGCAGCCCAAGTTACGAGGGGCAGTACTTC. The translation is CASSPSYEGQYF. The CDR3 plus the reference TRBV7-9 and TRBJ2-7 genes for the other parts give the full variable domain: DTGVSQNPRHKITKRGQNVTFRCDPISEHNRLYWYRQTLGQGPEFLTYFQNEAQLEKSRLLSDRFSAERPKGSFSTLEIQRTEQGDSAMYLCASSPSYEGQYFGPGTRLTVT.